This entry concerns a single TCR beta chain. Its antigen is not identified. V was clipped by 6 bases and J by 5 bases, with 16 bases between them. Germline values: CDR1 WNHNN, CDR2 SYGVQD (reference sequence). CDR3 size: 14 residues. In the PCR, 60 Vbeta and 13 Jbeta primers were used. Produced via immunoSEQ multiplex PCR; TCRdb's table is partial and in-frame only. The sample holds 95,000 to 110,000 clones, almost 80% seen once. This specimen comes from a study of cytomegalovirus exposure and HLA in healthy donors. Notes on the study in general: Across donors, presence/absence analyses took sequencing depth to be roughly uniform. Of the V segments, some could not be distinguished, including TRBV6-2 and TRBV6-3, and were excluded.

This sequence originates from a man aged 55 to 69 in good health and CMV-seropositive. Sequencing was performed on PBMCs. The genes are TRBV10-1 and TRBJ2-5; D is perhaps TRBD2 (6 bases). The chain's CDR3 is CASSAPGLGETQYF. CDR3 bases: TGCGCCAGCAGCGCCCCGGGACTGGGGGAGACCCAGTACTTC.